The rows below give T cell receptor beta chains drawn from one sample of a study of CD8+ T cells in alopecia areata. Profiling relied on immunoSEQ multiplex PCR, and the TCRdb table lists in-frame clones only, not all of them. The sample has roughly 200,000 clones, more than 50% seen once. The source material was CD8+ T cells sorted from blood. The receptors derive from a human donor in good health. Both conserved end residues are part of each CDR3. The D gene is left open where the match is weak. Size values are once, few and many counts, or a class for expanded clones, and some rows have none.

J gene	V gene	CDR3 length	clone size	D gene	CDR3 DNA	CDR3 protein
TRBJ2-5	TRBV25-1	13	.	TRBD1	TGTGCCAGCACAAGGACAGGTCGGGAGACCCAGTACTTC	CASTRTGRETQYF
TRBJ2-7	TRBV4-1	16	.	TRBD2	TGCGCCAGCAGCCTCTCCGGGACTAGCGGGGCCTACGAGCAGTACTTC	CASSLSGTSGAYEQYF
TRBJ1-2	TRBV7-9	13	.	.	TGTGCCAGCAGCTTCACGGATAACTATGGCTACACCTTC	CASSFTDNYGYTF
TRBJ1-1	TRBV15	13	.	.	TGTGCCACCAGCAGAGGACGGAACACTGAAGCTTTCTTT	CATSRGRNTEAFF
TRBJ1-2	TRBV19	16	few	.	TGTGCCAGTAGTACCCCTTGGTCGTCCGGAAACTATGGCTACACCTTC	CASSTPWSSGNYGYTF
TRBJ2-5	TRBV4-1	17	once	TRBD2	TGCGCCAGCAGCCAAGAACCTAGCGGGGGGACTCAAGAGACCCAGTACTTC	CASSQEPSGGTQETQYF
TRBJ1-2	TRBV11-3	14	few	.	TGTGCCAGCAGCCCCGGGGGGACAACCTATGGCTACACCTTC	CASSPGGTTYGYTF
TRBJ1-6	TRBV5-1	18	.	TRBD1	TGCGCCAGCAGCTTGGCCGGACAGGACATCTCCTATAATTCACCCCTCCACTTT	CASSLAGQDISYNSPLHF
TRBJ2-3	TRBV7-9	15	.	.	TGTGCCAGCAGCTTACCCGGGATGGGGTCAGATACGCAGTATTTT	CASSLPGMGSDTQYF
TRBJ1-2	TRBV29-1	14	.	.	TGCAGCGTTGAACGCGACAGGACAGACTATGGCTACACCTTC	CSVERDRTDYGYTF
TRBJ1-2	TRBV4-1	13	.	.	TGCGCCAGCAGCCCTACAGGGTACTATGGCTACACCTTC	CASSPTGYYGYTF
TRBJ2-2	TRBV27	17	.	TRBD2	TGTGCCAGCAGTTTTCAAGCGGGGGGGCTTGACACCGGGGAGCTGTTTTTT	CASSFQAGGLDTGELFF
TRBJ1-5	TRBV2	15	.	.	TGTGCCAGCAGTGAAAGCAGGGGAAGCAATCAGCCCCAGCATTTT	CASSESRGSNQPQHF